This T cell receptor beta chain was captured in a study of blood T cell repertoires in COVID-19. In the study overall: Donors in the United States, Italy and Spain gave samples during acute or convalescent COVID-19. Nucleic acid was either cDNA or gDNA, and it came from T cells, B-cell-depleted T cells, or PBMCs.

In germline, CDR1 is SGHAT, CDR2 FQNNGV. The V and J ends lost 1 base and 4 bases respectively, with 11 bases between them. The CDR3 loop spans 14 amino acids. The protocol was immunoSEQ multiplex PCR, while the TCRdb copy is restricted to in-frame clones and leaves out a portion. The sample holds hundreds of thousands of clones, about four fifths seen once. Sequencing used peripheral blood. The V and J genes are TRBV11-2 and TRBJ2-7; D uncertain. This clonotype originated in a woman in her fifties or sixties who had recovered from COVID-19. In nucleotides, the CDR3 is TGTGCCAGCAGCTTAGCGCGGCGCTCATACGAGCAGTACTTC. Its translation is CASSLARRSYEQYF.